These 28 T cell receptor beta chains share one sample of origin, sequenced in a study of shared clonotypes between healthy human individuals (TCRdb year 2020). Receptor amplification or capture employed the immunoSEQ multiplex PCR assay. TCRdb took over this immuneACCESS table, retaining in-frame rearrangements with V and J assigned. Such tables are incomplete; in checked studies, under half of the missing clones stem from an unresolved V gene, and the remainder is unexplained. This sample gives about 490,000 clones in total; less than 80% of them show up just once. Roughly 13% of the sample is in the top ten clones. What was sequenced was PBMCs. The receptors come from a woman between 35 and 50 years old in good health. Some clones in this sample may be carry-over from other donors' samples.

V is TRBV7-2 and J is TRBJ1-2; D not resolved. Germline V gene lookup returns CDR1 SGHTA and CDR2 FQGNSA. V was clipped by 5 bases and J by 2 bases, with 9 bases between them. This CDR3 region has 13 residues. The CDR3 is CASSPLQNYGYTF. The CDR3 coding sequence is TGTGCCAGCAGCCCCTTGCAGAACTATGGCTACACCTTC.

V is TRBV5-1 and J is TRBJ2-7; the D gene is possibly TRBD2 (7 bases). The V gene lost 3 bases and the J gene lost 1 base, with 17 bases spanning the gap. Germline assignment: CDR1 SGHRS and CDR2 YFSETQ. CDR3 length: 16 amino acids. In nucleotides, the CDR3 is TGCGCCAGCAGCTCTTGGGGGGGCGCCGGTTCCTACGAGCAGTACTTC. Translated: CASSSWGGAGSYEQYF.

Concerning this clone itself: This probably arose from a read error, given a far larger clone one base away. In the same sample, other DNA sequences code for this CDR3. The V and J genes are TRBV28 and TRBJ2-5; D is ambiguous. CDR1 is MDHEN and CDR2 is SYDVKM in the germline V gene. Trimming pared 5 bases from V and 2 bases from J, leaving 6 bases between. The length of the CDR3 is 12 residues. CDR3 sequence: CASSGYQETQYF. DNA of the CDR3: TGTGCCAGCAGTGGGTATCAAGAGACCCAGTACTTC. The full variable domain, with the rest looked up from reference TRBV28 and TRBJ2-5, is DVKVTQSSRYLVKRTGEKVFLECVQDMDHENMFWYRQDPGLGLRLIYFSYDVKMKEKGDIPEGYSVSREKKERFSLILESASTNQTSMYLCASSGYQETQYFGPGTRLLVL.

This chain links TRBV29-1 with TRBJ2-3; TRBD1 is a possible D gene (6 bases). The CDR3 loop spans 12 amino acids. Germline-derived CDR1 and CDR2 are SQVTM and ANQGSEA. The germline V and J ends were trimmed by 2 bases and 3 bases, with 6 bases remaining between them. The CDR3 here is CSVEQGTDTQYF. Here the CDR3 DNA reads TGCAGCGTTGAACAGGGGACAGATACGCAGTATTTT.

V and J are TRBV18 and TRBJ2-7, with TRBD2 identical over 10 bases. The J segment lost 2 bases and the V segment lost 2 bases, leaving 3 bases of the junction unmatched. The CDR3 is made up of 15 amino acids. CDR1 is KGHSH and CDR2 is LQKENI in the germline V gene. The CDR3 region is CASSPGTSVPYEQYF. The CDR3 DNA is TGTGCCAGCTCACCAGGGACTAGCGTTCCCTACGAGCAGTACTTC.

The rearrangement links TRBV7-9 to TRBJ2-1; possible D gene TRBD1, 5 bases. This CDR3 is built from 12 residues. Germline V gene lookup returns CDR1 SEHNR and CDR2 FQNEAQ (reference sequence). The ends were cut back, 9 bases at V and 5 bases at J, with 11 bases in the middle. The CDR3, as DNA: TGTGCCAGTCAAGGGGCTAACAATGAGCAGTTCTTC. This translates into CASQGANNEQFF. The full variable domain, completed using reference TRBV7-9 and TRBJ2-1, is DTGVSQNPRHKITKRGQNVTFRCDPISEHNRLYWYRQTLGQGPEFLTYFQNEAQLEKSRLLSDRFSAERPKGSFSTLEIQRTEQGDSAMYLCASQGANNEQFFGPGTRLTVL.

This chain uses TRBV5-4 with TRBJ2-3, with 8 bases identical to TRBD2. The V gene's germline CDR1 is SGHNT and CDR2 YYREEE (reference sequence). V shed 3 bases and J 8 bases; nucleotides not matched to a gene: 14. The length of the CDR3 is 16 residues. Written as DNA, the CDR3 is TGTGCCAGCAGCTGCGAGGGGACTAGGGCACAGTGTACGCAGTATTTT. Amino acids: CASSCEGTRAQCTQYF.

CDR3 residues: CASSQLAGPQETQYF. In nucleotides, the CDR3 is TGTGCCAGCAGCCAACTAGCGGGTCCACAAGAGACCCAGTACTTC. The J gene is TRBJ2-5, the V gene TRBV6-1; 9 positions match TRBD2. V shed 6 bases, J shed 2 bases, and the junction held 7 bases outside the gene matches. CDR3 length equals 15 residues. Germline V lookup: CDR1 MNHNS, CDR2 SASEGT.

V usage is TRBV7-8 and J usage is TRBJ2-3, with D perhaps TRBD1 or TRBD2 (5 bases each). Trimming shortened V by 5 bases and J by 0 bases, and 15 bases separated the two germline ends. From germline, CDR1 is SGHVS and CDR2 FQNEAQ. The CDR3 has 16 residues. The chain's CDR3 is CASSVGTLSSTDTQYF. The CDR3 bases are TGTGCCAGCAGCGTCGGGACCCTTTCCAGCACAGATACGCAGTATTTT. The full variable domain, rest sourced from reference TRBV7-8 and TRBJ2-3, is GAGVSQSPRYKVAKRGQDVALRCDPISGHVSLFWYQQALGQGPEFLTYFQNEAQLDKSGLPSDRFFAERPEGSVSTLKIQRTQQEDSAVYLCASSVGTLSSTDTQYFGPGTRLTVL.

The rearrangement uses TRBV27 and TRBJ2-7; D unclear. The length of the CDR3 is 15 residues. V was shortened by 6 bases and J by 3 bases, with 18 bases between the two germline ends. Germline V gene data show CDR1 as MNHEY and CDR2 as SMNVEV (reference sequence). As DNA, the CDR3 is TGTGCCAGCAGACAACGGGCCGGACCTCTCTACGAGCAGTACTTC. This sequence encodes CASRQRAGPLYEQYF.

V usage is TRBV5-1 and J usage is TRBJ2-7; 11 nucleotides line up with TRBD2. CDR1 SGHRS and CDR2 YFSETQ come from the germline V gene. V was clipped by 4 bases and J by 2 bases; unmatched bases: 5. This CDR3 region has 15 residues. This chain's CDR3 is CASSTLAGAPYEQYF. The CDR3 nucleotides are TGCGCCAGCAGCACACTAGCGGGAGCGCCCTACGAGCAGTACTTC.

CDR3 DNA sequence: TGTGCCAGCTCACCCGGACAGGCGGGCACCTACGAGCAGTACTTC. Amino acids: CASSPGQAGTYEQYF. This chain joins TRBV18 and TRBJ2-7; 7 nucleotides align to TRBD1. Trimming removed 3 bases from V and 2 bases from J; junction bases left unmatched: 7. From germline, CDR1 is KGHSH and CDR2 LQKENI. The length of the CDR3 is 15 residues.

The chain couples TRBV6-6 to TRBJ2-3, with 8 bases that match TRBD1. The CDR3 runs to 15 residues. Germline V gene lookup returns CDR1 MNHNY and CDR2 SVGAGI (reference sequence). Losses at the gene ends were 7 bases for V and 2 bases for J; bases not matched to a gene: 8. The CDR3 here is CASIKQGEFTDTQYF. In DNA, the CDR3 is TGTGCCAGCATCAAACAGGGGGAATTCACAGATACGCAGTATTTT.

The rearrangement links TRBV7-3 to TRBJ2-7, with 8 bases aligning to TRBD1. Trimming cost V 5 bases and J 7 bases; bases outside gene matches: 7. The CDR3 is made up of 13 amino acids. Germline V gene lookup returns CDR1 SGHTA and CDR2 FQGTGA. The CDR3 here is CASSTTGVGEQYF. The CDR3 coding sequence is TGTGCCAGCAGCACGACAGGGGTGGGAGAGCAGTACTTC. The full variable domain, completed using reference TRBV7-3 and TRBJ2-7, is GAGVSQTPSNKVTEKGKYVELRCDPISGHTALYWYRQSLGQGPEFLIYFQGTGAADDSGLPNDRFFAVRPEGSVSTLKIQRTERGDSAVYLCASSTTGVGEQYFGPGTRLTVT.

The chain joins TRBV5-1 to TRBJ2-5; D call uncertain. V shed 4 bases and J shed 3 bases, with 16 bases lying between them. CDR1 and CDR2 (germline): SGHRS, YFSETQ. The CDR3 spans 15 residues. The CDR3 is CASSMNLGREETQYF. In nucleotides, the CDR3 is TGCGCCAGCAGCATGAACTTGGGCCGGGAAGAGACCCAGTACTTC.

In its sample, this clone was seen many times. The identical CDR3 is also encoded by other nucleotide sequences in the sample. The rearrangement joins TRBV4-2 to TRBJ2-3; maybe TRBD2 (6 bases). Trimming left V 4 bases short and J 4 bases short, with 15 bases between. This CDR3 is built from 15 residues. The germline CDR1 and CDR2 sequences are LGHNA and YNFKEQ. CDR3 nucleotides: TGTGCCAGCAGCCCCGGACTAACAGACGCAGATACGCAGTATTTT. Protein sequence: CASSPGLTDADTQYF.

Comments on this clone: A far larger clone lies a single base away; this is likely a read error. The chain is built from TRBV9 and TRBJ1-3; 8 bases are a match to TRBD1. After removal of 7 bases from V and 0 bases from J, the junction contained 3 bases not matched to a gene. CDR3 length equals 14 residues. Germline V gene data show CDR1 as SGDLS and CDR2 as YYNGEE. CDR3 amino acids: CASGGTGSGNTIYF. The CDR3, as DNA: TGTGCCAGCGGCGGGACAGGCTCTGGAAACACCATATATTTT.

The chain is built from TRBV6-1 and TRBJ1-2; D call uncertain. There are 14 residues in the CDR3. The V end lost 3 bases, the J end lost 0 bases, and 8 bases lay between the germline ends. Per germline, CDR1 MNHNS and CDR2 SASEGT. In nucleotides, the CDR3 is TGTGCCAGCAGTGAGACACAAGCTAACTATGGCTACACCTTC. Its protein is CASSETQANYGYTF.

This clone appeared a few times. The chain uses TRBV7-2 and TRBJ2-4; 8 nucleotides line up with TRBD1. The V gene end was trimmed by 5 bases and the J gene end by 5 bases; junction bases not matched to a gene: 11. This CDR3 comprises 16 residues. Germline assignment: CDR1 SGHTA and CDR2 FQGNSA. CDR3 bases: TGTGCCAGCAGCCCCAGGACAGGGATTAGGGAAAACATTCAGTACTTC. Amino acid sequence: CASSPRTGIRENIQYF.

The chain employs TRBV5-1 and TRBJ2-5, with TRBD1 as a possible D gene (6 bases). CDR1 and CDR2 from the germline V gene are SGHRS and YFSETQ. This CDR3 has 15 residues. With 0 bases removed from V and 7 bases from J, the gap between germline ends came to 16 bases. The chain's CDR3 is CASSLGQDLPATQYF. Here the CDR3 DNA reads TGCGCCAGCAGCTTGGGACAGGATCTTCCGGCGACCCAGTACTTC.

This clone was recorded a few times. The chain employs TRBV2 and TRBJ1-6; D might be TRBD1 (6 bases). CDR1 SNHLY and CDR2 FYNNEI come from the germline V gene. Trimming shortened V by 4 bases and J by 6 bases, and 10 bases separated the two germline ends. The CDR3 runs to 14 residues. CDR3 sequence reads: CASSVGGRNSPLHF. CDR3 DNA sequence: TGTGCCAGCAGTGTCGGGGGCCGTAATTCACCCCTCCACTTT.

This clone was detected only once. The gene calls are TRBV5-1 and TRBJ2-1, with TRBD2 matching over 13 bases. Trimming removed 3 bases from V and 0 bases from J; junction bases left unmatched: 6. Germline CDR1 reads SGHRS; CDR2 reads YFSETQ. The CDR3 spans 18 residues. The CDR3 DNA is TGCGCCAGCAGCTCGGGACTAGCGGGAAGGGTCTCCTACAATGAGCAGTTCTTC. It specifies CASSSGLAGRVSYNEQFF.

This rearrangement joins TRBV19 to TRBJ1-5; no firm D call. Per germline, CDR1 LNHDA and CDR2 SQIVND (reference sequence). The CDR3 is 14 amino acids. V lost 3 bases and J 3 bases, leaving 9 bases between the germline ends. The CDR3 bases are TGTGCCAGTAGTATTCAGTCTGACAATCAGCCCCAGCATTTT. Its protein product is CASSIQSDNQPQHF.

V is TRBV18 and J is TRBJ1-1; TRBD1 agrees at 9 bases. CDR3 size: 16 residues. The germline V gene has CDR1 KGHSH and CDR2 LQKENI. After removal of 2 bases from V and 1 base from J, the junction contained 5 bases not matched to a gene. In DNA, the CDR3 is TGTGCCAGCTCACCATACTGGGGACAGGGGAACACTGAAGCTTTCTTT. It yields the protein CASSPYWGQGNTEAFF.

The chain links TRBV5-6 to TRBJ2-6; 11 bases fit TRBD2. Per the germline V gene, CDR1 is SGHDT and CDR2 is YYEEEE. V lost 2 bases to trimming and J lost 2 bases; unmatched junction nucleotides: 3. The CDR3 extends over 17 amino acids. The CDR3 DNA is TGTGCCAGCAGCTTAGGACTAGCGGGTACTGGGGCCAACGTCCTGACTTTC. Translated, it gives CASSLGLAGTGANVLTF.

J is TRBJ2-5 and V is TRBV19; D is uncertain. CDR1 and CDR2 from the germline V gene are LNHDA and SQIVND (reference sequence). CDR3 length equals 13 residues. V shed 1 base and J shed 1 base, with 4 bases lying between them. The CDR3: CASSIVSQETQYF. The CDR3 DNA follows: TGTGCCAGTAGTATAGTTAGCCAAGAGACCCAGTACTTC.

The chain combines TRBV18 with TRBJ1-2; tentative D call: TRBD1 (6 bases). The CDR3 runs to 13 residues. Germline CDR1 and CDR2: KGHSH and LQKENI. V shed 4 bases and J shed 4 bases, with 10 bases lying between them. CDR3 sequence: CASSLDSLYGYTF. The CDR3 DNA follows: TGTGCCAGCTCACTGGACAGTCTCTATGGCTACACCTTC.

The CDR3 DNA reads TGTGCCAGCAGCTTAGGGGGGACTTTATCCTACGAGCAGTACTTC. As protein: CASSLGGTLSYEQYF. The chain joins TRBV7-6 to TRBJ2-7; TRBD2 is a possible D gene (6 bases). The CDR3 length is 15 residues. Germline V gene data show CDR1 as SGHVS and CDR2 as FNYEAQ. The germline V and J ends were trimmed by 1 base and 1 base, with 11 bases remaining between them.